The T cell receptor (beta chain) described here comes from a study of shared clonotypes between healthy human individuals. Study details: Researchers assigned three CD4 naive, three CD4 memory, two CD8 naive and one CD8 memory plate to each donor.

Study-wide points: Sharing of clonotypes among donors was expected to vary with sequencing depth.

J lost 4 bases, V lost 6 bases, and 10 bases had no gene match. There are 16 residues in the CDR3. Per the germline V gene, CDR1 is MGHRA and CDR2 is YSYEKL. Genomic DNA belonging to each subset was distributed in equal measure over several immunoSEQ plates. Some clones are missing from TCRdb's copy, which holds only in-frame ones; the method was immunoSEQ multiplex PCR. This sample carries about a million clones, approximately 80% of them seen once, and the ten largest clones take almost 0.9%. About this clone: Its antigen is still unknown.

The TCR was taken from a man younger than 35 in good health. Some clones in this sample may be carry-over from other donors' samples. Specimen: memory CD4+ T cells from PBMCs. Sample subset: CD45RA-negative fraction. V usage is TRBV4-1 and J usage is TRBJ2-3; 10 bases are a match to TRBD2. Written as DNA, the CDR3 is TGCGCCAGCAGATGGGGGGGACTAGCGATTTCAGATACGCAGTATTTT. Translation: CASRWGGLAISDTQYF.